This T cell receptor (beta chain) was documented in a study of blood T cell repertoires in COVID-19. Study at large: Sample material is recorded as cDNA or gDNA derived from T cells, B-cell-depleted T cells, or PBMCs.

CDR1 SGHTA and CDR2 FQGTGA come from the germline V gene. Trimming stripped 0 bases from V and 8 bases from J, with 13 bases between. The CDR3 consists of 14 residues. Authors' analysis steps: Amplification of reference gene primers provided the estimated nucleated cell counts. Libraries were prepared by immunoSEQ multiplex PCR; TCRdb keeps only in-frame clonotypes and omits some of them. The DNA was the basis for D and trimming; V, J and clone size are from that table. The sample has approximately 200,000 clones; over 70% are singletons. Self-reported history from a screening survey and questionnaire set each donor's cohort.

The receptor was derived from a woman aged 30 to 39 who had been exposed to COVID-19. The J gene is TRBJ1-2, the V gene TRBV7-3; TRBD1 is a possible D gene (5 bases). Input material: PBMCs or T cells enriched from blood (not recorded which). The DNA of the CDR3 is TGTGCCAGCAGCTTAACGGGGAACCCAGGGGGCTACACCTTC. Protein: CASSLTGNPGGYTF.